These T cell receptor beta chains were read from a single sample in a study of T cell responses to AZD1222 COVID-19 vaccine. TCRdb's table, derived via immunoSEQ multiplex PCR, lists solely in-frame clones and lacks some. Of approximately 200,000 clones in the sample, about 94% were seen once. The sample was peripheral blood, taken on day 0 of AZD1222 vaccination. These receptors all stem from an adult in good health. Both conserved end residues are trimmed from each CDR3.

>TRBV6-5|TRBJ2-5
ASSYLTAGQETQY
>TRBV7-8|TRBJ1-4
ASSPRGVNEKLF
>TRBV28|TRBJ2-7
ASSPRTSGEQY
>TRBV9|TRBJ2-6
ASSGITNSGANVLT
>TRBV5-8|TRBJ2-7
ASRLQSEQY
>TRBV5-1|TRBJ1-3
ASSSDGRISGNTIY
>TRBV5-1|TRBJ2-1
ASSTPSGTGRVDNEQF
>TRBV4-3|TRBJ2-2
ASSRIGQVTGELF
>TRBV2|TRBJ1-5
ASSAVSRQPQH
>TRBV2|TRBJ2-7
ASLRELAGHEQY
>TRBV11-2|TRBJ2-1
ASSRGQGVEQF
>TRBV25-1|TRBJ2-1
ASRTSGRYNEQF
>TRBV28|TRBJ1-2
ASDRQGGYGYT
>TRBV7-3|TRBJ2-7
ASSLVGLAGGKQY
>TRBV28|TRBJ2-2
ASSVWGETGELF
>TRBV5-6|TRBJ2-7
ASSLAGRPYEQY
>TRBV10-2|TRBJ1-1
ASRGTANTEAF
>TRBV6-6|TRBJ1-1
ASSYMPGLNTEAF
>TRBV9|TRBJ1-2
ASTQSGTGVNYGYT
>TRBV4-1|TRBJ2-5
ASSQDWTGLKETQY
>TRBV30|TRBJ2-7
AWKGVMNEQY
>TRBV28|TRBJ2-1
ASSPFDRAPFRNEQF
>TRBV18|TRBJ1-3
ASSPPRAYGNTIY
>TRBV10-3|TRBJ2-3
AISESPSRGTDTQY
>TRBV29-1|TRBJ2-3
SVEWAGEGRTDTQY
>TRBV5-4|TRBJ2-3
ASSLAGGAGGPDTQY
>TRBV19|TRBJ2-7
ASSNGNDYEQY
>TRBV11-2|TRBJ2-7
ASMDGRGSYEQY
>TRBV27|TRBJ2-1
ASSPTPYNEQF
>TRBV28|TRBJ2-7
ASSPSSYEQY
>TRBV9|TRBJ1-2
ASSVGEGYGYT
>TRBV7-2|TRBJ2-7
ASGQTYEQY
>TRBV20-1|TRBJ2-1
SAWRSNEQF
>TRBV19|TRBJ2-6
ARDRGDSGANVLT
>TRBV7-9|TRBJ1-1
ASSLEDGIFMNTEAF
>TRBV27|TRBJ1-5
ASSPLVTGVWNQPQH
>TRBV6-6|TRBJ2-3
ASRKTFLTDTQY
>TRBV18|TRBJ2-5
ASSPVQRERETQY
>TRBV27|TRBJ2-2
ASTFSGTSRRSNTGELF
>TRBV5-4|TRBJ2-2
ASCLKRERNTGELF
>TRBV11-1|TRBJ2-2
ASSLGLAGGTGELF
>TRBV19|TRBJ1-3
ASRPGTGIGNTIY